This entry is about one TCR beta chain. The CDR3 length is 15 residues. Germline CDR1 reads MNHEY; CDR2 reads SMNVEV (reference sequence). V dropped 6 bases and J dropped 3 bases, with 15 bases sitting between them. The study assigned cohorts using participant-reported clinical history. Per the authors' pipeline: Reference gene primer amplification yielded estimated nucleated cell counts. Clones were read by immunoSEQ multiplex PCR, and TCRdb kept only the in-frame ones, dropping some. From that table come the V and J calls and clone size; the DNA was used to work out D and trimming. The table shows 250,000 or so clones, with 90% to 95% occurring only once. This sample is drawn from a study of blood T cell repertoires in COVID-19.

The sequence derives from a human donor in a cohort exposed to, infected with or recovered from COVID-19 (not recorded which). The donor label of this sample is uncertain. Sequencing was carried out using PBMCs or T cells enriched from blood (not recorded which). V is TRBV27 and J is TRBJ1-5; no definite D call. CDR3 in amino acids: CASSLSRVSNQPQHF. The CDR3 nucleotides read TGTGCCAGCAGCCTCTCGAGGGTGTCCAATCAGCCCCAGCATTTT.